Here is one T cell receptor (beta chain) with its context. The repertoire was sequenced with immunoSEQ multiplex PCR; TCRdb's copy has only in-frame clones and lacks some. The sample includes about 170,000 clones, 79% of them seen just once. This entry belongs to a study of blood T cell repertoires in COVID-19. Study in general: Each recovered donor of Cohort 3 presented with two negative PCRs, clearance, or symptom resolution.

V was clipped by 5 bases and J by 1 base, with 13 bases between them. CDR1 is SGHTA and CDR2 is FQGNSA in the germline V gene. This CDR3 has 15 residues. The receptor was derived from a woman in her sixties or seventies in a cohort exposed to, infected with or recovered from COVID-19 (not recorded which). The J gene is TRBJ2-3, the V gene TRBV7-2; TRBD2 might be the D (5 bases). Sequencing was performed on PBMCs or T cells enriched from blood (not recorded which). As DNA, the CDR3 is TGTGCCAGCAGCATAGAGAGCGGCCGCACAGATACGCAGTATTTT. It yields the protein CASSIESGRTDTQYF.